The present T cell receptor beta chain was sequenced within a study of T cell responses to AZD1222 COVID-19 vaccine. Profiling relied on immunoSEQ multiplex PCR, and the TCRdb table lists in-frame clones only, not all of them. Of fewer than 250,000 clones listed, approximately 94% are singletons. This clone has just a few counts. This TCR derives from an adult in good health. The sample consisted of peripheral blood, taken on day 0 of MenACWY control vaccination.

In nucleotides, the CDR3 is TGCGCCAGCAGCTTGGGGGGTAGTGAGCAGTACTTC. Its protein is CASSLGGSEQYF. This chain joins TRBV5-1 and TRBJ2-7; no firm D call. The CDR3 consists of 12 residues. Trimming removed 0 bases from V and 7 bases from J, with 8 bases in between. The germline CDR1 and CDR2 sequences are SGHRS and YFSETQ.